The TCR beta chain described here comes from a study of T cell responses to AZD1222 COVID-19 vaccine. Study-wide results and limits: The donors showed a predominance of white British ancestry and of females, with possible underestimation of clonal diversity. Elevations in Spike-specific TCR breadth and depth followed administration of two AZD1222 doses. Close to half of spike-specific TCRs reportedly recognize unmutated variant regions.

Concerning this clone itself: Its antigen is not identified.

Trimming shortened V by 0 bases and J by 1 base, and 13 bases separated the two germline ends. The CDR3 consists of 16 residues. Germline values: CDR1 MNHEY, CDR2 SVGEGT. Some clones are missing from TCRdb's copy, which holds only in-frame ones; the method was immunoSEQ multiplex PCR. Of 95,000 to 110,000 clones in the sample, around nine tenths were seen once. The chain carries TRBV6-2 or TRBV6-3 and TRBJ2-7, with D perhaps matching TRBD1 (5 bases). The material was peripheral blood, obtained on day 0 of AZD1222 vaccination. The TCR sequence derives from an adult in good health. CDR3 in amino acids: CASSYSSRAPSYEQYF. The CDR3 DNA reads as TGTGCCAGCAGTTACTCGAGCAGGGCACCATCCTACGAGCAGTACTTC.